The present T cell receptor beta chain was sequenced within a study of beta chain features in type 1 diabetes. The overall study: Examination spanned some 100 million sorted cells from all samples. The study's findings and limits: Researchers reported that naive, central memory and Treg TCRB repertoires appeared more similar in patients than in healthy donors. Fewer insertions but more deletions were seen at VDJ junctions in type 1 diabetes patients. When Type 1 diabetes patients were examined, their TCRB CDR3s proved moderately but significantly shorter in all four CD4+ subsets.

Turning to this clone: The antigen is undetermined.

Expressed TCRB transcripts were sequenced after all isolated RNA was converted to cDNA. Method: immunoSEQ multiplex PCR; TCRdb's copy keeps in-frame clones and lacks some. The repertoire holds a few hundred thousand clones, around 21% seen once, with about 0.027% in the top ten. Trimming took off 2 bases at V and 14 bases at J, with 15 bases between the two ends. Germline CDR1 is SNHLY and CDR2 is FYNNEI. CDR3 length: 12 residues. Material for sequencing was naive CD4+ T cells from blood. The rearrangement joins TRBV2 to TRBJ1-2; D is ambiguous. This receptor was identified in a middle-aged woman with type 1 diabetes. The CDR3 DNA is TGTGCCAGCAGTGAACTGCAAGTGCGAGATACCTTC. Amino acids: CASSELQVRDTF.